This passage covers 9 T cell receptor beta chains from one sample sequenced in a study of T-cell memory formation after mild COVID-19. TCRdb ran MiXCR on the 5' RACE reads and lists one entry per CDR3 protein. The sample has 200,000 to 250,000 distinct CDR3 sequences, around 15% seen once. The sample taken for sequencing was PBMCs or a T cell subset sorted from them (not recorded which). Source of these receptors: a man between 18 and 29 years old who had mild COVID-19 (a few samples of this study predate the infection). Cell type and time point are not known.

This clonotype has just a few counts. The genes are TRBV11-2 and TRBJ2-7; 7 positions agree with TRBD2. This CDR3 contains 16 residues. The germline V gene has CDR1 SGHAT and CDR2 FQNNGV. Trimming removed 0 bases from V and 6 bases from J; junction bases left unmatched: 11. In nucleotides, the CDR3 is TGTGCCAGCAGCTTAGAGTTGGGTCGACTAGCTTCCGAGCAGTACTTC. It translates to CASSLELGRLASEQYF.

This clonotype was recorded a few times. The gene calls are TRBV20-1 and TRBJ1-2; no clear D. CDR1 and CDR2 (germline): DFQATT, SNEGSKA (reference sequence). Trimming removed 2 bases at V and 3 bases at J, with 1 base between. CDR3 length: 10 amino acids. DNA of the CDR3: TGCAGTGCTAGACACTATGGCTACACCTTC. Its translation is CSARHYGYTF.

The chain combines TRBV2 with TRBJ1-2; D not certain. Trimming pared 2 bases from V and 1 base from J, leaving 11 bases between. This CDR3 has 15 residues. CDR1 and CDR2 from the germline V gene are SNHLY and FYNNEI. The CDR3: CASSELVRVNYGYTF. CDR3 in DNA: TGTGCCAGCAGTGAATTGGTTAGGGTTAACTATGGCTACACCTTC.

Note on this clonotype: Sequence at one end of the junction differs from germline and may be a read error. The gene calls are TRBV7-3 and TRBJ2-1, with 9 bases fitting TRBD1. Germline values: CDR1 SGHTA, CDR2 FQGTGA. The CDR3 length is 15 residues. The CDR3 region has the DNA TGTGCCAGCAGCCTAACAGGGGGCGCTGGAAATGAGCAGTTCTTC. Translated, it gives CASSLTGGAGNEQFF.

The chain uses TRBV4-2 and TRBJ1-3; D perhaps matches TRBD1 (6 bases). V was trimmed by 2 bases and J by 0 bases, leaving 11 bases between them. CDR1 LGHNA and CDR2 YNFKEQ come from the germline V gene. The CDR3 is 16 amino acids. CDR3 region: CASSQSQGSSGNTIYF. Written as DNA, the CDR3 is TGTGCCAGCAGCCAAAGCCAGGGGAGCTCTGGAAACACCATATATTTT.

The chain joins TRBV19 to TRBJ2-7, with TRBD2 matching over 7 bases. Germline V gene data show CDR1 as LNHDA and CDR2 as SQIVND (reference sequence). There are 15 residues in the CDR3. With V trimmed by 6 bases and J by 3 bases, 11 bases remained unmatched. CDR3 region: CASRDERGPVYEQYF. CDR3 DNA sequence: TGTGCCAGTAGGGATGAGCGGGGCCCGGTCTACGAGCAGTACTTC.

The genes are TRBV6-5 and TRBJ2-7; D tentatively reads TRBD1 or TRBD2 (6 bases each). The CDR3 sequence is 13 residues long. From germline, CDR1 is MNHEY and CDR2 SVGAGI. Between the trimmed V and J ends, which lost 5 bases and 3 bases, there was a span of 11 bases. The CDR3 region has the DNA TGTGCCAGCAGTATGGGGGGCCACTACGAGCAGTACTTC. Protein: CASSMGGHYEQYF.

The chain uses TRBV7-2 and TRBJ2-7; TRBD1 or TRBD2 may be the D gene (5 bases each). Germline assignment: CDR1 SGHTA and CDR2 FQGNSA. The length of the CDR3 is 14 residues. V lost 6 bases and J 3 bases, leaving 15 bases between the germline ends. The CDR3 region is CASSSVGVGYEQYF. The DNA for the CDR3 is TGTGCCAGCAGTTCGGTGGGGGTAGGCTACGAGCAGTACTTC.

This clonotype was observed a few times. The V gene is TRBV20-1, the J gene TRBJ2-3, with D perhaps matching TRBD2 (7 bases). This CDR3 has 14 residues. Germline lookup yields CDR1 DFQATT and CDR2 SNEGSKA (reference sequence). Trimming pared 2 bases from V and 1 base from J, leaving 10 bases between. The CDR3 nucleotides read TGCAGTGCTAGACGGGGGGCTGGCACAGATACGCAGTATTTT. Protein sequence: CSARRGAGTDTQYF.